Given below is one T cell receptor beta chain in context. The data were taken from a study of blood T cell repertoires in COVID-19. In the study overall: The United States, Italy and Spain provided the acute and convalescent COVID-19 samples. Nucleic acid was either cDNA or gDNA, and it came from T cells, B-cell-depleted T cells, or PBMCs.

As originally analysed: Reference gene primer amplification gave estimated nucleated cell counts. Clones were sequenced by immunoSEQ multiplex PCR, and TCRdb holds only the in-frame ones, with some missing. That table is the source of V, J and clone size, and D and trimming were worked out from the DNA. The sample records roughly 200,000 clones, about four fifths being singletons. The ends were cut back, 1 base at V and 7 bases at J, with 14 bases in the middle. In germline, CDR1 is SGHRS, CDR2 YFSETQ. CDR3 size: 14 residues. The rearrangement uses TRBV5-1 and TRBJ1-2; D may be TRBD1 (6 bases). The origin of this receptor is a man aged 60 to 69 with acute or convalescent COVID-19. Sequenced input: peripheral blood. The CDR3: CASSLNTGFGGYTF. In DNA, the CDR3 is TGCGCCAGCAGCTTGAATACAGGGTTCGGTGGCTACACCTTC.